This T cell receptor (beta chain) appears in the sequencing data of a study of T cell responses to AZD1222 COVID-19 vaccine. Study-level information: Pooling was applied to second doses at about 4 or about 12 weeks.

Some clones are missing from TCRdb's copy, which holds only in-frame ones; the method was immunoSEQ multiplex PCR. The sample records some 120,000 clones, around 90% being singletons. The germline gives CDR1 MNHEY, CDR2 SMNVEV (reference sequence). The trim removed 2 bases at V and 4 bases at J, leaving 7 bases unmatched. CDR3 length: 15 amino acids. The V gene is TRBV27, the J gene TRBJ1-1; 7 nucleotides match TRBD1. The sequence came from an adult in good health. This sample comprised peripheral blood, obtained on day 0 of AZD1222 vaccination. CDR3 DNA: TGTGCCAGCAGTTTAACCCCACAGGGGCCCACTGAAGCTTTCTTT. Its protein is CASSLTPQGPTEAFF.